These T cell receptor beta chains were read from a single sample in a study of cytomegalovirus exposure and HLA in healthy donors. Assay: immunoSEQ multiplex PCR; the TCRdb copy retains only in-frame clones and omits some. The table has some 150,000 clones, under 80% seen once; the top ten hold approximately 4.3%. The source material was PBMCs. These receptors were taken from a young man in good health and CMV-seropositive. CDR3s include the opening cysteine and the closing phenylalanine or tryptophan. Fields, in order: D gene, V gene, J gene, clone size, CDR3 protein, CDR3 DNA. D genes are given only for firm matches. Clone size is shown for a subset of rows, as once, few, many or a class of expanded clone.

d_call: NA; v_call: TRBV28; j_call: TRBJ1-5; clone_size: NA; cdr3_aa: CASSFLDSGNQPQHF; cdr3_nt: TGTGCCAGCAGTTTTCTGGACAGCGGCAATCAGCCCCAGCATTTT
d_call: NA; v_call: TRBV28; j_call: TRBJ2-7; clone_size: few; cdr3_aa: CASSFQNYEQYF; cdr3_nt: TGTGCCAGCAGTTTCCAAAACTACGAGCAGTACTTC
d_call: TRBD1; v_call: TRBV7-2; j_call: TRBJ1-1; clone_size: once; cdr3_aa: CASSLGDRAVTEAFF; cdr3_nt: TGTGCCAGCAGCTTAGGCGACAGGGCGGTTACTGAAGCTTTCTTT
d_call: TRBD2; v_call: TRBV5-4; j_call: TRBJ2-1; clone_size: NA; cdr3_aa: CASSRGTSGGSAMSRIF; cdr3_nt: TGTGCCAGCAGCAGGGGGACTAGCGGGGGGTCTGCAATGAGCAGGATCTTC
d_call: TRBD1; v_call: TRBV28; j_call: TRBJ1-1; clone_size: NA; cdr3_aa: CASSRTGGRAEAFF; cdr3_nt: TGTGCCAGCAGCCGGACAGGGGGCAGGGCTGAAGCTTTCTTT
d_call: TRBD1; v_call: TRBV5-6; j_call: TRBJ2-7; clone_size: NA; cdr3_aa: CASSLGTGSFLVVF; cdr3_nt: TGTGCCAGCAGCCTTGGGACAGGATCCTTCCTAGTGGTCTTC
d_call: NA; v_call: TRBV5-4; j_call: TRBJ1-5; clone_size: once; cdr3_aa: CASSLGGQSNQPQHF; cdr3_nt: TGTGCCAGCAGCTTGGGCGGGCAGAGCAATCAGCCCCAGCATTTT
d_call: TRBD2; v_call: TRBV4-2; j_call: TRBJ2-1; clone_size: NA; cdr3_aa: CASNQDYKRLAGENEQFF; cdr3_nt: TGTGCCAGCAACCAAGATTATAAGAGACTAGCGGGAGAGAATGAGCAGTTCTTC
d_call: NA; v_call: TRBV27; j_call: TRBJ2-7; clone_size: NA; cdr3_aa: CASSPRGGGIYEQYF; cdr3_nt: TGTGCCAGCAGTCCTCGCGGAGGGGGCATTTACGAGCAGTACTTC
d_call: TRBD1; v_call: TRBV4-3; j_call: TRBJ2-3; clone_size: NA; cdr3_aa: CASSQDGVTGAGTDTQYF; cdr3_nt: TGCGCCAGCAGCCAAGATGGGGTGACAGGGGCGGGCACAGATACGCAGTATTTT
d_call: TRBD1; v_call: TRBV25-1; j_call: TRBJ1-5; clone_size: NA; cdr3_aa: CASSTGQGLSQPQHF; cdr3_nt: TGTGCCAGCAGTACCGGACAGGGGTTGAGTCAGCCCCAGCATTTT
d_call: NA; v_call: TRBV4-3; j_call: TRBJ2-7; clone_size: few; cdr3_aa: CASSQEGGQTYYEQYF; cdr3_nt: TGCGCCAGCAGCCAAGAGGGGGGACAGACTTACTACGAGCAGTACTTC
d_call: NA; v_call: TRBV28; j_call: TRBJ2-3; clone_size: NA; cdr3_aa: CASSLLRKDMRTDTQYF; cdr3_nt: TGTGCCAGCAGTTTACTAAGGAAGGACATGCGCACAGATACGCAGTATTTT
d_call: NA; v_call: TRBV28; j_call: TRBJ2-2; clone_size: NA; cdr3_aa: CASSPTRRGELFF; cdr3_nt: TGTGCCAGCAGTCCAACCCGGAGGGGGGAGCTGTTTTTT
d_call: NA; v_call: TRBV15; j_call: TRBJ1-5; clone_size: NA; cdr3_aa: CATSPWGGGQPQHF; cdr3_nt: TGTGCCACCAGTCCCTGGGGGGGAGGACAGCCCCAGCATTTT
d_call: TRBD2; v_call: TRBV4-2; j_call: TRBJ2-7; clone_size: NA; cdr3_aa: CASSPWTSGTSYEQYF; cdr3_nt: TGTGCCAGCAGCCCATGGACTAGCGGGACGTCCTACGAGCAGTACTTC
d_call: NA; v_call: TRBV28; j_call: TRBJ2-7; clone_size: NA; cdr3_aa: CASKQGAYEQYF; cdr3_nt: TGTGCCAGCAAGCAGGGTGCCTACGAGCAGTACTTC
d_call: TRBD1; v_call: TRBV5-6; j_call: TRBJ2-1; clone_size: NA; cdr3_aa: CASSRGTGWGDEQFF; cdr3_nt: TGTGCCAGCAGCAGGGGGACAGGGTGGGGAGATGAGCAGTTCTTC
d_call: NA; v_call: TRBV9; j_call: TRBJ1-1; clone_size: few; cdr3_aa: CASSASGAASGEAFF; cdr3_nt: TGTGCCAGCAGCGCAAGTGGGGCCGCTAGCGGTGAAGCTTTCTTT
d_call: TRBD1; v_call: TRBV11-2; j_call: TRBJ2-2; clone_size: NA; cdr3_aa: CASSLVQGAGELFF; cdr3_nt: TGTGCCAGCAGCTTAGTACAGGGGGCCGGGGAGCTGTTTTTT
d_call: NA; v_call: TRBV30; j_call: TRBJ2-7; clone_size: NA; cdr3_aa: CAWSSKWGPEYEQYF; cdr3_nt: TGTGCCTGGAGTTCAAAATGGGGCCCAGAATACGAGCAGTACTTC
d_call: TRBD1; v_call: TRBV14; j_call: TRBJ1-1; clone_size: once; cdr3_aa: CASSQFGQGETEAFF; cdr3_nt: TGTGCCAGCAGCCAATTCGGACAGGGTGAGACTGAAGCTTTCTTT
d_call: NA; v_call: TRBV7-9; j_call: TRBJ2-7; clone_size: NA; cdr3_aa: CASSLEGGVAYEQYF; cdr3_nt: TGTGCCAGCAGCTTAGAAGGGGGGGTCGCCTACGAGCAGTACTTC
d_call: NA; v_call: TRBV7-2; j_call: TRBJ1-5; clone_size: once; cdr3_aa: CASSSGPNGNQPQHF; cdr3_nt: TGTGCCAGCAGCTCGGGTCCGAACGGCAATCAGCCCCAGCATTTT
d_call: TRBD2; v_call: TRBV29-1; j_call: TRBJ2-5; clone_size: NA; cdr3_aa: CSVDSGGQETQYF; cdr3_nt: TGCAGCGTGGACAGCGGGGGGCAAGAGACCCAGTACTTC
d_call: TRBD2; v_call: TRBV11-2; j_call: TRBJ2-7; clone_size: once; cdr3_aa: CASSLGGTGSEQYF; cdr3_nt: TGTGCCAGCAGCTTGGGGGGGACTGGGAGCGAGCAGTACTTC
d_call: NA; v_call: TRBV11-2; j_call: TRBJ2-7; clone_size: NA; cdr3_aa: CASSPSGHRSSYEQYF; cdr3_nt: TGTGCCAGCAGCCCTTCCGGACACCGTAGCTCCTACGAGCAGTACTTC
d_call: NA; v_call: TRBV7-9; j_call: TRBJ2-2; clone_size: once; cdr3_aa: CASSLQGRGGELFF; cdr3_nt: TGTGCCAGCAGCCTACAGGGGCGGGGCGGGGAGCTGTTTTTT
d_call: TRBD1; v_call: TRBV5-1; j_call: TRBJ1-6; clone_size: NA; cdr3_aa: CASSLVPQGLDSPLHF; cdr3_nt: TGCGCCAGCAGCTTGGTACCACAGGGGTTGGATTCACCCCTCCACTTT
d_call: NA; v_call: TRBV9; j_call: TRBJ2-7; clone_size: NA; cdr3_aa: CASSQHSNRVEQYF; cdr3_nt: TGTGCCAGCAGCCAGCACTCGAACAGGGTCGAGCAGTACTTC
d_call: NA; v_call: TRBV4-2; j_call: TRBJ2-1; clone_size: NA; cdr3_aa: CASSQDRVSYNEQFF; cdr3_nt: TGTGCCAGCAGCCAAGACCGGGTCTCCTACAATGAGCAGTTCTTC
d_call: NA; v_call: TRBV7-3; j_call: TRBJ1-2; clone_size: NA; cdr3_aa: CASSLLAGSGYTF; cdr3_nt: TGTGCCAGCAGCCTCCTGGCGGGAAGCGGCTACACCTTC
d_call: TRBD2; v_call: TRBV29-1; j_call: TRBJ2-3; clone_size: once; cdr3_aa: CSAFGLAGAPSTDTQYF; cdr3_nt: TGCAGCGCCTTCGGACTAGCGGGGGCCCCAAGCACAGATACGCAGTATTTT
d_call: TRBD1; v_call: TRBV5-4; j_call: TRBJ2-7; clone_size: once; cdr3_aa: CASSLGPGQGANEQYF; cdr3_nt: TGTGCCAGCAGCTTGGGACCGGGACAGGGGGCCAACGAGCAGTACTTC
d_call: NA; v_call: TRBV14; j_call: TRBJ1-2; clone_size: NA; cdr3_aa: CASSQGGSGRDYGYTF; cdr3_nt: TGTGCCAGCAGCCAAGGCGGCTCCGGTCGTGACTATGGCTACACCTTC
d_call: NA; v_call: TRBV28; j_call: TRBJ2-5; clone_size: NA; cdr3_aa: CASSLVDSMQTQYF; cdr3_nt: TGTGCCAGCAGTTTAGTGGACAGCATGCAGACCCAGTACTTC
d_call: NA; v_call: TRBV2; j_call: TRBJ1-4; clone_size: NA; cdr3_aa: CVSSGRYEAEKLFF; cdr3_nt: TGTGTCAGCAGCGGCAGGTACGAAGCTGAAAAACTGTTTTTT
d_call: NA; v_call: TRBV19; j_call: TRBJ2-6; clone_size: NA; cdr3_aa: CASSALSGANVLTF; cdr3_nt: TGTGCCAGTAGTGCACTATCTGGGGCCAACGTCCTGACTTTC
d_call: TRBD2; v_call: TRBV5-1; j_call: TRBJ2-7; clone_size: few; cdr3_aa: CASSLAPGGSQDEQYF; cdr3_nt: TGCGCCAGCAGCTTGGCTCCAGGCGGGAGCCAGGACGAGCAGTACTTC
d_call: TRBD1; v_call: TRBV4-3; j_call: TRBJ2-5; clone_size: NA; cdr3_aa: CASSQARQGAGETQYF; cdr3_nt: TGCGCCAGCAGCCAAGCGCGGCAGGGGGCTGGAGAGACCCAGTACTTC
d_call: NA; v_call: TRBV4-3; j_call: TRBJ2-3; clone_size: NA; cdr3_aa: CASSQDPSGTDTQYF; cdr3_nt: TGCGCCAGCAGCCAAGATCCTAGCGGCACAGATACGCAGTATTTT
d_call: NA; v_call: TRBV28; j_call: TRBJ2-7; clone_size: few; cdr3_aa: CASSLSAAGVTYEQYF; cdr3_nt: TGTGCCAGCAGTTTATCGGCGGCAGGGGTTACCTACGAGCAGTACTTC
d_call: NA; v_call: TRBV2; j_call: TRBJ1-2; clone_size: few; cdr3_aa: CASMDEGVYGYTF; cdr3_nt: TGTGCCAGCATGGACGAAGGGGTATATGGCTACACCTTC
d_call: NA; v_call: TRBV19; j_call: TRBJ1-5; clone_size: few; cdr3_aa: CASMGQNNQPQHF; cdr3_nt: TGTGCCAGTATGGGGCAGAACAATCAGCCCCAGCATTTT
d_call: NA; v_call: TRBV25-1; j_call: TRBJ2-3; clone_size: NA; cdr3_aa: CASSESGGLTDTQYF; cdr3_nt: TGTGCCAGCAGTGAGTCTGGGGGACTCACAGATACGCAGTATTTT
d_call: NA; v_call: TRBV28; j_call: TRBJ2-7; clone_size: NA; cdr3_aa: CASSLFGGTSSYEQYF; cdr3_nt: TGTGCCAGCAGTTTATTTGGGGGCACTAGCTCCTACGAGCAGTACTTC
d_call: NA; v_call: TRBV2; j_call: TRBJ1-1; clone_size: NA; cdr3_aa: CASHRERDTEAFF; cdr3_nt: TGTGCCAGCCACAGGGAACGAGACACTGAAGCTTTCTTT
d_call: NA; v_call: TRBV6-5; j_call: TRBJ1-5; clone_size: NA; cdr3_aa: CASTSRVNQPQHF; cdr3_nt: TGTGCCAGTACGTCCCGGGTCAATCAGCCCCAGCATTTT
d_call: TRBD1; v_call: TRBV14; j_call: TRBJ1-4; clone_size: NA; cdr3_aa: CASSRSFVWGQGGWATNEKLFF; cdr3_nt: TGTGCCAGCAGCCGCTCCTTCGTCTGGGGACAGGGAGGTTGGGCAACTAATGAAAAACTGTTTTTT
d_call: TRBD2; v_call: TRBV7-8; j_call: TRBJ2-7; clone_size: NA; cdr3_aa: CASSTGLAASSYEQYF; cdr3_nt: TGTGCCAGCAGCACCGGGCTAGCGGCAAGCTCCTACGAGCAGTACTTC
d_call: NA; v_call: TRBV6-5; j_call: TRBJ1-2; clone_size: NA; cdr3_aa: CASSYLTGGDGYTF; cdr3_nt: TGTGCCAGCAGTTACTTGACGGGGGGCGATGGCTACACCTTC
d_call: TRBD1; v_call: TRBV7-9; j_call: TRBJ2-7; clone_size: NA; cdr3_aa: CASSLVLDRAYEQYF; cdr3_nt: TGTGCCAGCAGCTTAGTTTTGGACAGGGCCTACGAGCAGTACTTC
d_call: TRBD1; v_call: TRBV6-5; j_call: TRBJ1-4; clone_size: NA; cdr3_aa: CASSARDRANEKLFF; cdr3_nt: TGTGCCAGCAGTGCCCGGGACAGGGCGAACGAAAAACTGTTTTTT
d_call: TRBD2; v_call: TRBV6-1; j_call: TRBJ2-7; clone_size: NA; cdr3_aa: CASSREGRGYEQYF; cdr3_nt: TGTGCCAGCTCTAGGGAGGGACGGGGCTACGAGCAGTACTTC
d_call: NA; v_call: TRBV28; j_call: TRBJ1-2; clone_size: once; cdr3_aa: CASSPGDYGYTF; cdr3_nt: TGTGCCAGCAGTCCCGGGGACTATGGCTACACCTTC